Presented here are 6 T cell receptor beta chains from one specimen sequenced in a study of cytomegalovirus exposure and HLA in healthy donors. PCR employed 60 Vbeta and 13 Jbeta primers. The repertoire was sequenced with immunoSEQ multiplex PCR; TCRdb's copy has only in-frame clones and lacks some. The sample holds more than 85,000 clones, less than 85% seen once. Material for sequencing was PBMCs. The receptors shown here come from a man aged 40-50 years in good health and CMV-seropositive.

Concerning this clone: Germline is not matched at one junction end, which may reflect a read error. The chain links TRBV7-2 to TRBJ1-2; 10 nucleotides match TRBD1. Germline loops: CDR1 SGHTA, CDR2 FQGNSA. This CDR3 spans 15 amino acids. CDR3 protein: CASNLLTGTGAGYTF. The CDR3 coding sequence is TGTGCCAGCAACTTACTCACCGGGACAGGGGCTGGCTACACCTTC. Full variable domain (missing parts from reference TRBV7-2 and TRBJ1-2): GAGVSQSPSNKVTEKGKDVELRCDPISGHTALYWYRQSLGQGLEFLIYFQGNSAPDKSGLPSDRFSAERTGGSVSTLTIQRTQQEDSAVYLCASNLLTGTGAGYTFGSGTRLTVV.

This chain joins TRBV27 and TRBJ2-5; 8 bases align to TRBD2. J gave up 4 bases and V 4 bases, and 14 bases lay outside the gene matches. Germline V CDR1 and CDR2: MNHEY, SMNVEV (reference sequence). This CDR3 contains 17 residues. CDR3 residues: CASSSRGSGAVTETQYF. The CDR3 coding sequence is TGTGCCAGCAGTTCCCGAGGTAGCGGGGCAGTAACAGAGACCCAGTACTTC.

The gene calls are TRBV19 and TRBJ1-1, with TRBD1 identical over 8 bases. The CDR3 is 14 amino acids. The V gene's germline CDR1 is LNHDA and CDR2 SQIVND (reference sequence). V gave up 5 bases and J gave up 4 bases; unmatched junction bases: 6. CDR3 region: CASSLADRGTEAFF. The CDR3, as DNA: TGTGCCAGTAGTTTAGCTGACAGGGGCACTGAAGCTTTCTTT.

This clone was observed a few times. In DNA form, the CDR3 reads TGTGCCAGCTCACCATTAACGGACGAGCAGTACTTC. It translates to CASSPLTDEQYF. The chain recombines TRBV18 with TRBJ2-7; D is unclear. The V and J ends lost 2 bases and 5 bases respectively, with 7 bases between them. This CDR3 spans 12 amino acids. CDR1 and CDR2 from the germline V gene are KGHSH and LQKENI.

J is TRBJ2-7 and V is TRBV19; TRBD1 aligns across 9 bases. The CDR3 is 14 residues long. J lost 5 bases, V lost 2 bases, and 4 bases had no gene match. Looked up from germline, CDR1 is LNHDA and CDR2 is SQIVND (reference sequence). In DNA, the CDR3 is TGTGCCAGTAGTATAAACAGGGGGCGGAACGAGCAGTACTTC. Translation: CASSINRGRNEQYF. Looking up the rest from reference TRBV19 and TRBJ2-7 gives the full variable domain: DGGITQSPKYLFRKEGQNVTLSCEQNLNHDAMYWYRQDPGQGLRLIYYSQIVNDFQKGDIAEGYSVSREKKESFPLTVTSAQKNPTAFYLCASSINRGRNEQYFGPGTRLTVT.

The CDR3 sequence: CASSPRRTSVGTGELFF. CDR3 sequence (DNA): TGTGCCAGCAGCCCCCGTCGGACTAGCGTTGGCACCGGGGAGCTGTTTTTT. This chain links TRBV14 with TRBJ2-2, with 9 bases lining up with TRBD2. This CDR3 region has 17 residues. CDR1 SGHDN and CDR2 FVKESK come from the germline V gene. Losses at the gene ends were 4 bases for V and 4 bases for J; bases not matched to a gene: 10. The variable domain in full, with the rest retrieved from reference TRBV14 and TRBJ2-2, is EAGVTQFPSHSVIEKGQTVTLRCDPISGHDNLYWYRRVMGKEIKFLLHFVKESKQDESGMPNNRFLAERTGGTYSTLKVQPAELEDSGVYFCASSPRRTSVGTGELFFGEGSRLTVL.